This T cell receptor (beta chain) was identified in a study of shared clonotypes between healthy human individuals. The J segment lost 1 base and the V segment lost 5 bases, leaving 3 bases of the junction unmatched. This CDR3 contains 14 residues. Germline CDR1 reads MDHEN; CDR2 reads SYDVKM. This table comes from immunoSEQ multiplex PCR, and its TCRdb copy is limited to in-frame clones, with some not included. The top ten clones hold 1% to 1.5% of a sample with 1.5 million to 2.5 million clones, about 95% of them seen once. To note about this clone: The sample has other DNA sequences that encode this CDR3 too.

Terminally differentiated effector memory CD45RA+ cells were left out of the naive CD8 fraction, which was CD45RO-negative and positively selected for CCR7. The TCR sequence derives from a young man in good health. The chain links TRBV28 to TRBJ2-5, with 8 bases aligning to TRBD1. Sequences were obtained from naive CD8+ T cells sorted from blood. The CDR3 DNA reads TGTGCCAGCAGTGATACAGGGGGCCAAGAGACCCAGTACTTC. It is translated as CASSDTGGQETQYF.